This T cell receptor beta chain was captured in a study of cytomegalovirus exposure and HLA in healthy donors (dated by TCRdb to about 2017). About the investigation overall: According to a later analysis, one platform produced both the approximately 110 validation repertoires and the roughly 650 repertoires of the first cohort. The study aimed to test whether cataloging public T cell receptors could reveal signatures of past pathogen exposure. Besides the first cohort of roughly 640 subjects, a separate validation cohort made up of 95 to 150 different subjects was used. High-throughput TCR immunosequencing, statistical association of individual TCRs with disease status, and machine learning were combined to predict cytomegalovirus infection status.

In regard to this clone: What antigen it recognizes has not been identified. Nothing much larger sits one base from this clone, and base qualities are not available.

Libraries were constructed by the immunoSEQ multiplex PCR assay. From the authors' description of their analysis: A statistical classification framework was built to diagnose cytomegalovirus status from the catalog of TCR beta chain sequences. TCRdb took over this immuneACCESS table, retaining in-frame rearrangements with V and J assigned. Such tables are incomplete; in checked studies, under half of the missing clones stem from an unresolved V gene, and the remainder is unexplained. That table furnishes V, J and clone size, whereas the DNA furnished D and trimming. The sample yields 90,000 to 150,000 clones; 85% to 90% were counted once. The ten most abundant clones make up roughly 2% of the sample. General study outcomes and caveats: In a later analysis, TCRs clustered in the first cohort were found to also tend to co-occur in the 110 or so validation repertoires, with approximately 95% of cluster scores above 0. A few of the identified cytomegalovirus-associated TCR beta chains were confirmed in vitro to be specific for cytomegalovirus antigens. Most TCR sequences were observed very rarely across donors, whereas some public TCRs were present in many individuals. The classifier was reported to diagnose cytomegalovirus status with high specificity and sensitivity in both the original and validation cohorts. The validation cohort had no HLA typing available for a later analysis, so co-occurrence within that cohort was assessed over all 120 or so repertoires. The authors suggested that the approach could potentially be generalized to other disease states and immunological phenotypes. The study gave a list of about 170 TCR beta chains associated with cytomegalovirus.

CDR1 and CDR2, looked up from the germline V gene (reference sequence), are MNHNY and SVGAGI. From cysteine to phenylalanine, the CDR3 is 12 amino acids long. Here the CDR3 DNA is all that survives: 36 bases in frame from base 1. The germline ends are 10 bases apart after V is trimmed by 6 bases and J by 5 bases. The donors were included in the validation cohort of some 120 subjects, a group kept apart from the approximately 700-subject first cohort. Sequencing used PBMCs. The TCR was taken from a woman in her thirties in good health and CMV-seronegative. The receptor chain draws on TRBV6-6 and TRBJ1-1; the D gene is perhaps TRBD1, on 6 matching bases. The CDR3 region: CASSLQGTEAFF. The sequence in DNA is TGTGCCAGCAGCCTACAGGGAACTGAAGCTTTCTTT.